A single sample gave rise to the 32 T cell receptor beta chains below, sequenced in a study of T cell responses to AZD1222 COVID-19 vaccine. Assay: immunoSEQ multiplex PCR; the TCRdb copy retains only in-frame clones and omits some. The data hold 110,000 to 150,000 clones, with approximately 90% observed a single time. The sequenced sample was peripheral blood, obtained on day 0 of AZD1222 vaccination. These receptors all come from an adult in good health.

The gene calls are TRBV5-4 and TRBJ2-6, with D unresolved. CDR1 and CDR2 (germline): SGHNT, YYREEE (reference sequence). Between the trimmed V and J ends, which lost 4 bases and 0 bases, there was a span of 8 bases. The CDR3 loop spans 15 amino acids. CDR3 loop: CASSALNSGANVLTF. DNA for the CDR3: TGTGCCAGCAGCGCACTGAACTCTGGGGCCAACGTCCTGACTTTC.

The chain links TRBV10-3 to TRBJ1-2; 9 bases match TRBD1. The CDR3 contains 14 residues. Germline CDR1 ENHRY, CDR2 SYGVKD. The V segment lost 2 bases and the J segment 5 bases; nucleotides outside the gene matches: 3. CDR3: CAISEGTGIYGYTF. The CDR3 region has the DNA TGTGCCATCAGTGAGGGGACAGGGATTTATGGCTACACCTTC.

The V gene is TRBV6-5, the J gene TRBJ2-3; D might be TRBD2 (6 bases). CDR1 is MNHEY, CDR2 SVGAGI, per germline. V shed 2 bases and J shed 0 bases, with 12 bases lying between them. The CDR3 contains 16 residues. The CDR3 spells CASSYPKTSSTDTQYF. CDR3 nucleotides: TGTGCCAGCAGTTACCCGAAAACTAGCAGCACAGATACGCAGTATTTT.

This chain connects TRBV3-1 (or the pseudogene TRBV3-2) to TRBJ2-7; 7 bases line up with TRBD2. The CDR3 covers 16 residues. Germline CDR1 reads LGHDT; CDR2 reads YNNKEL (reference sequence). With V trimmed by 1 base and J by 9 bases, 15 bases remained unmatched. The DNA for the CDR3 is TGTGCCAGCAGCCAAGCCCCTTCTAGCGGCGACTTCGGGCAGTACTTC. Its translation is CASSQAPSSGDFGQYF.

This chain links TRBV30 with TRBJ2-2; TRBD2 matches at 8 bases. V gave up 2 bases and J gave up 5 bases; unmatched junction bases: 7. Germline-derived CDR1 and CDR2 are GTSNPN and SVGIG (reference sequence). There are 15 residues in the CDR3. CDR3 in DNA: TGTGCCTGGAGTCTCGGGACTAGATCTACCGGGGAGCTGTTTTTT. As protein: CAWSLGTRSTGELFF.

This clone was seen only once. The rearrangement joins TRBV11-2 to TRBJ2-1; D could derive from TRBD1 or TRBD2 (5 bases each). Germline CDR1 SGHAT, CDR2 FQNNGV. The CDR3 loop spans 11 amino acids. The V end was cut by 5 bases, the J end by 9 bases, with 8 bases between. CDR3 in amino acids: CASSQGAEQFF. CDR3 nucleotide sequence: TGTGCCAGCAGCCAGGGAGCTGAGCAGTTCTTC.

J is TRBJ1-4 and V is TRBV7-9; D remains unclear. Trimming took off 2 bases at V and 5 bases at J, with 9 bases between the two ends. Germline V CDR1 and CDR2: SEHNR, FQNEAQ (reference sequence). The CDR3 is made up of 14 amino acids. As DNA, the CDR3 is TGTGCCAGCAGCTTAATGGTGGGAAATGAAAAACTGTTTTTT. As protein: CASSLMVGNEKLFF.

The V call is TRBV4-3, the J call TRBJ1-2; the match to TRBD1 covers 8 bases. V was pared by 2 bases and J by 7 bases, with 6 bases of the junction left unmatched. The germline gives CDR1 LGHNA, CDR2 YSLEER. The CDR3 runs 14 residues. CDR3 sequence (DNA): TGCGCCAGCAGCCAAACCCAGGGGGCGGGTGGCTACACCTTC. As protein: CASSQTQGAGGYTF.

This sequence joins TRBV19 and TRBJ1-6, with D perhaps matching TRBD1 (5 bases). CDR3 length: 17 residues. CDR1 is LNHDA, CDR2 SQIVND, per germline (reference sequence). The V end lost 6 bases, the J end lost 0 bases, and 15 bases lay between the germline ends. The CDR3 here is CASRRTISSSYNSPLHF. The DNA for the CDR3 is TGTGCCAGTAGAAGGACAATCTCAAGCTCCTATAATTCACCCCTCCACTTT.

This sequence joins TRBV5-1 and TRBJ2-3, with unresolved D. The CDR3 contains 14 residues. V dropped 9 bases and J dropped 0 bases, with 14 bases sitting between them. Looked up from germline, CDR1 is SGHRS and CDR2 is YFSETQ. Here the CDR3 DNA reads TGCGCCACCGCCGCGTCCTCTAGCACAGATACGCAGTATTTT. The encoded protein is CATAASSSTDTQYF.

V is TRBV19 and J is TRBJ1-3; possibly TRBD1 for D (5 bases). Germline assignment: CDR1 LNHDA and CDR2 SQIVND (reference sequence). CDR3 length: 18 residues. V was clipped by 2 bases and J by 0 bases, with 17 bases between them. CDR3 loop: CASSIMLRDRSSGNTIYF. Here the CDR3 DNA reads TGTGCCAGTAGTATAATGTTGAGGGACCGGAGCTCTGGAAACACCATATATTTT.

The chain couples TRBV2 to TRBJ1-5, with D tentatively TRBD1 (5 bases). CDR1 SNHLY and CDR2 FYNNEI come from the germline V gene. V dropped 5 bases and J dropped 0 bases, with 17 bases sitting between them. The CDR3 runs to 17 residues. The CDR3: CASSPNRDGYSNQPQHF. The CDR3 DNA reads TGTGCCAGCAGTCCCAACCGGGACGGCTATAGCAATCAGCCCCAGCATTTT.

CDR3 nucleotide sequence: TGTGCCAGCAGGGATAGCGGGAGATTAGGGGGGGTGAATGAGCAGTTCTTC. Its protein product is CASRDSGRLGGVNEQFF. The chain uses TRBV2 and TRBJ2-1; 9 positions agree with TRBD2. V lost 6 bases and J lost 7; bases outside the gene matches: 16. The CDR3 is 17 residues long. Germline values: CDR1 SNHLY, CDR2 FYNNEI.

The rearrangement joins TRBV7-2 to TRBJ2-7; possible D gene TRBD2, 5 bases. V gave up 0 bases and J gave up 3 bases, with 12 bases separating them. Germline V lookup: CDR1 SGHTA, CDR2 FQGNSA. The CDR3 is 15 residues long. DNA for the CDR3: TGTGCCAGCAGCTTAGCGACCGGGATTCTCTACGAGCAGTACTTC. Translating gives CASSLATGILYEQYF.

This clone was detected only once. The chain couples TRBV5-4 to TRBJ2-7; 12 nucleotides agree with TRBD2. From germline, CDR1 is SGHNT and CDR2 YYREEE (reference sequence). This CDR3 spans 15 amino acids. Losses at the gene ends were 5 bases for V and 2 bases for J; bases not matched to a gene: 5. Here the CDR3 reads CASRPGLAGTYEQYF. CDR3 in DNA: TGTGCCAGCAGGCCGGGACTAGCGGGTACCTACGAGCAGTACTTC.

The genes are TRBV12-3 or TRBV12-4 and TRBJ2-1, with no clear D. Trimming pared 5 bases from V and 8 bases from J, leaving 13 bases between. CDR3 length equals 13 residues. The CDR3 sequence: CASSPRLTHEQFF. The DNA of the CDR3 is TGTGCCAGCAGTCCCCGACTCACCCATGAGCAGTTCTTC.

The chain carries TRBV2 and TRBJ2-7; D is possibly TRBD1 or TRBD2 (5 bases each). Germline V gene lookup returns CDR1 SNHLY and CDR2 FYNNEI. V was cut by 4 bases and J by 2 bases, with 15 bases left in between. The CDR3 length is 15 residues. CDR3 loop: CASSVGGTATYEQYF. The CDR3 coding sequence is TGTGCCAGCAGTGTTGGTGGGACGGCTACCTACGAGCAGTACTTC.

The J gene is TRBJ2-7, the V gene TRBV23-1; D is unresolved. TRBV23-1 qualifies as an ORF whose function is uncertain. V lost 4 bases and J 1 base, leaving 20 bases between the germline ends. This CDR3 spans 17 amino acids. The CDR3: CASSLARDGPDSYEQYF. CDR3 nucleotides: TGCGCCAGCAGTCTTGCTCGAGACGGCCCGGATTCCTACGAGCAGTACTTC.

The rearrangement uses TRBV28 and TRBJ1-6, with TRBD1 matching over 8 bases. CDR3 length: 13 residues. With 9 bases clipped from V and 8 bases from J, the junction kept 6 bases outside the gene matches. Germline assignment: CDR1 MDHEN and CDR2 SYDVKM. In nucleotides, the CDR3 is TGTGCCAGTTCACTACAGGGGGATTCACCCCTCCACTTT. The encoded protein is CASSLQGDSPLHF.

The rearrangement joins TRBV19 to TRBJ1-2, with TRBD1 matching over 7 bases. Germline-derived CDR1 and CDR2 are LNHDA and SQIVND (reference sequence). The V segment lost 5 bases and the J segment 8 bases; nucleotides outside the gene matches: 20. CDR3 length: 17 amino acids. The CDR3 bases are TGTGCCAGTAGTGTCGTTAGCGGACAGGCCCGGAGGGAGGGCTACACCTTC. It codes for CASSVVSGQARREGYTF.

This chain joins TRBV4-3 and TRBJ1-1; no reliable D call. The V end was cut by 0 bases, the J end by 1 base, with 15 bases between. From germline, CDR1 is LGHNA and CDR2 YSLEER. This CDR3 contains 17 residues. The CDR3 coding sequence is TGCGCCAGCAGCCAAGACAGAACCTCGATCCAGAACACTGAAGCTTTCTTT. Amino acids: CASSQDRTSIQNTEAFF.

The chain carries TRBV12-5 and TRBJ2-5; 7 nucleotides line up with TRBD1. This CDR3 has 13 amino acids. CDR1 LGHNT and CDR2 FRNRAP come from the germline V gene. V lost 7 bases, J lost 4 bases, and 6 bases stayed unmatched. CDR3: CASARAGGETQYF. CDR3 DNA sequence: TGTGCTAGTGCCCGAGCAGGGGGAGAGACCCAGTACTTC. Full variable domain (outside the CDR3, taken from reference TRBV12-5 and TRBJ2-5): DARVTQTPRHKVTEMGQEVTMRCQPILGHNTVFWYRQTMMQGLELLAYFRNRAPLDDSGMPKDRFSAEMPDATLATLKIQPSEPRDSAVYFCASARAGGETQYFGPGTRLLVL.

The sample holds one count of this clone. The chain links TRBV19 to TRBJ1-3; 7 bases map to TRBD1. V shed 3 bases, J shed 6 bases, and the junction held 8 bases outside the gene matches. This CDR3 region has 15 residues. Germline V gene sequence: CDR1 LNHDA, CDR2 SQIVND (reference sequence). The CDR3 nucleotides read TGTGCCAGTAGTATTCCGGGACAGCTAACAAACACCATATATTTT. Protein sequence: CASSIPGQLTNTIYF.

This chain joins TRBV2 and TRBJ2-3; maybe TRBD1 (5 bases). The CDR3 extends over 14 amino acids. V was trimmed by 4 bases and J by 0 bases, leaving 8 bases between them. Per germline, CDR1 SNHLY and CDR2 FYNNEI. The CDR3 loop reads CASSVRDSTDTQYF. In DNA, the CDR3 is TGTGCCAGCAGTGTCAGGGATAGCACAGATACGCAGTATTTT.

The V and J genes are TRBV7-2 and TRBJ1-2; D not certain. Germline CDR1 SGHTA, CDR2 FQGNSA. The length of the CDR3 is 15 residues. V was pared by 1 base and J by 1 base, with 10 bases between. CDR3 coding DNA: TGTGCCAGCAGCTTAGTGGGCCAGCGTAACTATGGCTACACCTTC. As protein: CASSLVGQRNYGYTF. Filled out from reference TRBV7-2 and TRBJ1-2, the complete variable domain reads GAGVSQSPSNKVTEKGKDVELRCDPISGHTALYWYRQSLGQGLEFLIYFQGNSAPDKSGLPSDRFSAERTGGSVSTLTIQRTQQEDSAVYLCASSLVGQRNYGYTFGSGTRLTVV.

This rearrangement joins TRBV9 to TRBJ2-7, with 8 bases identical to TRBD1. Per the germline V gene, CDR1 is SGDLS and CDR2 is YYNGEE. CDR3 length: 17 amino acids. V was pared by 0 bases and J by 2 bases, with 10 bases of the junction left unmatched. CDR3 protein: CASSVGPVGQVAYEQYF. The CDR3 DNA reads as TGTGCCAGCAGCGTAGGGCCCGTGGGACAGGTGGCCTACGAGCAGTACTTC. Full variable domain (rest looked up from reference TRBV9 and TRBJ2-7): DSGVTQTPKHLITATGQRVTLRCSPRSGDLSVYWYQQSLDQGLQFLIQYYNGEERAKGNILERFSAQQFPDLHSELNLSSLELGDSALYFCASSVGPVGQVAYEQYFGPGTRLTVT.

This CDR3 is CASTTDWSSGNTIYF. As DNA, the CDR3 is TGTGCCAGCACCACAGACTGGAGCTCTGGAAACACCATATATTTT. The V and J genes are TRBV6-5 and TRBJ1-3; D ambiguous. The V end was cut by 7 bases, the J end by 0 bases, with 13 bases between. Germline-derived CDR1 and CDR2 are MNHEY and SVGAGI. This CDR3 spans 15 amino acids.

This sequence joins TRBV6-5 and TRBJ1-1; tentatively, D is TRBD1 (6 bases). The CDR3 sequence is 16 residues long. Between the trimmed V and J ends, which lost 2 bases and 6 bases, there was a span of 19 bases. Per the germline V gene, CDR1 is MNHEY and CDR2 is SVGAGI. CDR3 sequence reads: CASSYIGYREGSEAFF. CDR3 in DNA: TGTGCCAGCAGTTACATTGGCTACAGGGAGGGGTCTGAAGCTTTCTTT.

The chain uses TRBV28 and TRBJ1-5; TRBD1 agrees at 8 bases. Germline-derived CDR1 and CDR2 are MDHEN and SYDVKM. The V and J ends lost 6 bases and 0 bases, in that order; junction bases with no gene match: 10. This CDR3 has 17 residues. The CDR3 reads CASRIRQGTGSNQPQHF. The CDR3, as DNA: TGTGCCAGCAGAATAAGACAGGGGACGGGTAGCAATCAGCCCCAGCATTTT.

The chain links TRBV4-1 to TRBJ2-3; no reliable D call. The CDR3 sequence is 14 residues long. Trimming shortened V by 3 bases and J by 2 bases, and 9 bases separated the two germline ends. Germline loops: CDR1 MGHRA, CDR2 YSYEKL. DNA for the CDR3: TGCGCCAGCAGCCAGAGGTCCCTCACAGATACGCAGTATTTT. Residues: CASSQRSLTDTQYF.

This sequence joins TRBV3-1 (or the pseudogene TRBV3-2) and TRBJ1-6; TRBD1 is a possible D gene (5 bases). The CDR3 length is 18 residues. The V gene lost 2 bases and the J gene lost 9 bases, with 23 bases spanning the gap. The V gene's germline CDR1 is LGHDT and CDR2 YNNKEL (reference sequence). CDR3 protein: CASSQQPARGSFSSPLHF. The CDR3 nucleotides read TGTGCCAGCAGCCAACAACCTGCCCGGGGGAGTTTCAGTTCACCCCTCCACTTT.

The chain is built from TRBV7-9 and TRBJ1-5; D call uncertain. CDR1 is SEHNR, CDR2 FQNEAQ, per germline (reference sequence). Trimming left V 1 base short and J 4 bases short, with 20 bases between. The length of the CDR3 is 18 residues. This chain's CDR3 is CASSLGGSGRRENQPQHF. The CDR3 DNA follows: TGTGCCAGCAGCTTAGGCGGCTCCGGGCGGAGGGAGAATCAGCCCCAGCATTTT.